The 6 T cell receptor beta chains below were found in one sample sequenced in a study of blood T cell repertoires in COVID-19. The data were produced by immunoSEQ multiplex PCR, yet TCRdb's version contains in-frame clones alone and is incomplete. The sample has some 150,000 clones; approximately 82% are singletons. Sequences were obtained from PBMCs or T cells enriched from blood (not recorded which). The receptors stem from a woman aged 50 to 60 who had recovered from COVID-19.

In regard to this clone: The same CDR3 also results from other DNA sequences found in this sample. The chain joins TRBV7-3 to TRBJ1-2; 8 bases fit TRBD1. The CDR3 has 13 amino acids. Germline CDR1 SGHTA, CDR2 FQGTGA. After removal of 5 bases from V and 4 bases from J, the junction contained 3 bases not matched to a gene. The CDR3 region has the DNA TGTGCCAGCAGCCCGGACAGGGCCTATGGCTACACCTTC. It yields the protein CASSPDRAYGYTF.

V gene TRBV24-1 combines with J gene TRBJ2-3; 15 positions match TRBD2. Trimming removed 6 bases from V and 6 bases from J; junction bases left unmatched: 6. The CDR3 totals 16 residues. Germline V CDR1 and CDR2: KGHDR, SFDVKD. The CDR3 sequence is CATSPGLAGGPDTQYF. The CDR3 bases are TGTGCCACCAGTCCAGGACTAGCGGGGGGGCCTGATACGCAGTATTTT.

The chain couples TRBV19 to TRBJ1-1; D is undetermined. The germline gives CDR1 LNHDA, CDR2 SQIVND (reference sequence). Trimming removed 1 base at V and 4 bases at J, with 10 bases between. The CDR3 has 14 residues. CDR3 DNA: TGTGCCAGTAGTATAGGGATGGCGGGCACTGAAGCTTTCTTT. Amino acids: CASSIGMAGTEAFF.

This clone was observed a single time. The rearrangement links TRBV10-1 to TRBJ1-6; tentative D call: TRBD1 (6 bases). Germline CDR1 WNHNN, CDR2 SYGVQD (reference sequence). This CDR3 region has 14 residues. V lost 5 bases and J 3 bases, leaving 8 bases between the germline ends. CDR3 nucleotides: TGCGCCAGCAGTCCACAGGGCTATAATTCACCCCTCCACTTT. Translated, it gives CASSPQGYNSPLHF.

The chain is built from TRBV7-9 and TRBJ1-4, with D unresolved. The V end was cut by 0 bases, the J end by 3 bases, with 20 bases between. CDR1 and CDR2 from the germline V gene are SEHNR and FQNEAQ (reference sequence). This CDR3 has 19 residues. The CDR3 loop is CASSLARELAGIANEKLFF. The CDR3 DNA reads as TGTGCCAGCAGCTTAGCGCGTGAGTTGGCGGGGATAGCTAATGAAAAACTGTTTTTT.

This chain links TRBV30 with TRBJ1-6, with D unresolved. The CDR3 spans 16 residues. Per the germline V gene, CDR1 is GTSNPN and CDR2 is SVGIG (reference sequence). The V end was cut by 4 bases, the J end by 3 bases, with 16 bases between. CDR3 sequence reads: CAWMRQNRGYNSPLHF. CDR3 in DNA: TGTGCCTGGATGCGACAAAACCGGGGCTATAATTCACCCCTCCACTTT.